This T cell receptor (beta chain) was sequenced for a study of vaccination and CD4 T cells after COVID-19 (dated by TCRdb to between 2021 and 2023). Looking at the study overall: Convalescent patients had a positive SARS-CoV-2 result on nasal swab PCR, and of these patients, several had mild disease and one had severe disease. In about 11 COVID-19 convalescent patients and a handful of infection-naive healthy vaccine recipients, the spike-specific CD4+ TCR repertoire before mRNA vaccination was compared with the repertoire after mRNA vaccination. Control cultures received a CEFX viral epitope pool as the positive control, an HIV-1 Nef peptide pool as the negative control, or no peptide. Post-vaccine blood samples were collected a median of around 70 days after the second vaccine dose, ranging from roughly 12 to 250 days. Two doses of either the Pfizer-BioNTech BNT162b2 vaccine (n=8) or the Moderna mRNA-1273 vaccine (n=2) were administered to participants. Six males and four females were included in the convalescent cohort, with two Hispanic individuals, seven Caucasians, two Asians and one multiracial person represented. Post-COVID blood samples from convalescent patients were collected a median of 101 days after diagnosis, with a range of 35 to 161 days. Overlapping spike peptide pools from SARS-CoV-2 and from the common cold coronaviruses HCoV-NL63, HCoV-OC43 and HCoV-229E were used as culture stimuli.

According to the study, the label for this sample's treatment or condition signals: approximately 9-day PBMC culture with coronavirus spike peptide pools or control peptides (ViraFEST assay). The ViraFEST assay, used in the study, expanded antigen-specific T cells with peptide pools and then identified the expanded clonotypes through TCR sequencing. The convalescent patients' positive SARS-CoV-2 PCR tests were from March to December 2020, which was before the Alpha, Beta and Delta variants emerged in the United States. Under 2.5 million PBMCs per well were cultured in IMDM with roughly 5.5% human AB serum and roughly 9.3 IU/ml IL-2, plus 10 ug/ml peptide pools. Half of the culture medium was replaced with fresh IL-2-containing medium on days 3 and 7. After about 11 days of culture, CD4+ T cells were isolated by negative selection using the EasySep CD4+ T cell isolation kit. PBMCs were separated from whole blood using Ficoll-Paque Plus gradient centrifugation and then either used fresh or cryopreserved at -140C. Each culture condition was generally run in triplicate wells.

The library was generated by PCR. At the Johns Hopkins FTIC core, DNA from the cultured CD4+ T cells underwent TCR sequencing with the Oncomine TCR Beta short-read assay. The QIAamp micro DNA kit was used to extract genomic DNA from the cultured CD4+ T cells. Oncomine TCR Beta libraries from cultured CD4+ T cells were pooled with unique dual indexes and sequenced on an Illumina iSeq 100. Per the original workflow: Non-productive sequences were removed, and CDR3s that did not start with C, did not end with F or W, or were shorter than 7 amino acids were discarded. Antigen-specific clonotypes were identified using the MANAFEST web application through comparison of peptide-stimulated wells with reference and other culture wells. To be called positive, a clone needed an FDR below 0.05, an odds ratio above 5, and a productive frequency above 0.1% in at least two of three replicate wells. A clonotype was classed as cross-reactive if the clonotype showed significant expansion both in SARS-CoV-2 spike wells and in at least one common cold coronavirus spike condition. Using R version 3.6.1, CDR3 homology was evaluated through Levenshtein distances (stringdist) along with unrooted phylogenetic trees (ape). TCRdb reanalyzed the raw reads on its own, using fastp at Q25 for trimming and MiXCR for clone calling, and kept in-frame beta chains. Rows merge per CDR3 protein into single entries with the most common DNA and genes. The V and J calls shown here were made by TCRdb, not taken from the authors' results. The sample profile shows some 11,000 distinct CDR3 sequences; 50% to 60% of them were found once. Clones ranked in the top ten supply approximately 22% of the sample.

A word on this clonotype: Its target antigen remains unknown. A read error may produce the germline difference seen at one junction end.

Results and caveats for the whole study, not just this receptor: Only a relatively small number of convalescent patients were included in the study, and early timepoints following natural infection were not analyzed. Among the post-vaccine SARS-CoV-2-reactive clones in convalescent patients, a median approximately 86% showed up only after vaccination, which suggests vaccine-specific priming. An increase in the median number of SARS-CoV-2-reactive clonotypes from approximately 23 after infection to roughly 38 after vaccination was observed, but the change was not found to be significant. Nearly all vaccine-specific clones in convalescent patients (304 of 307) were mono-reactive for SARS-CoV-2 spike rather than cross-reactive with common cold coronaviruses.

CDR1 and CDR2, looked up from the germline V gene (reference sequence), are DFQATT and SNEGSKA. The CDR3 starts with the cysteine, ends with the phenylalanine, and has 10 residues. CDR3 DNA only is kept here, 30 bases in frame from base 1. This TCR came from a human donor who had recovered from COVID-19. Sequenced sample: CD4+ T cells from blood, cultured in vitro. The chain employs TRBV20-1 and TRBJ1-6; 7 central nucleotides agree with TRBD1. The CDR3 corresponds to CSARGDRSAF. The base sequence is TGCAGTGCTAGAGGGGACAGATCTGCCTTT.